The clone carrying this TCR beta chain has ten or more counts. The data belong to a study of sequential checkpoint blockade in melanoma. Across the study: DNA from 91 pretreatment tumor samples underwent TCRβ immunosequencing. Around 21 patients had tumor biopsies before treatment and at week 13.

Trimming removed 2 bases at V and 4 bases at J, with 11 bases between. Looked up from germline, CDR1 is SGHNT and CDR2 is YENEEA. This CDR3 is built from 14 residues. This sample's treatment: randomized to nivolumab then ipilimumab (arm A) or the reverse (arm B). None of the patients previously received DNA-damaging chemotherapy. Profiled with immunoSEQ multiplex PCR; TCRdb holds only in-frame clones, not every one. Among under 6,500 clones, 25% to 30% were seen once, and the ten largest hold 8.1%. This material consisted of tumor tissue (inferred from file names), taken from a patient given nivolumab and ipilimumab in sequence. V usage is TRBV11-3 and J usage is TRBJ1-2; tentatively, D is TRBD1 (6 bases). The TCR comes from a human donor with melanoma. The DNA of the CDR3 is TGTGCCAGCAGCTTATCGACAGGACTCTATGGCTACACCTTC. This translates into CASSLSTGLYGYTF. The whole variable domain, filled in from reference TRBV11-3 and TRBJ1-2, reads EAGVVQSPRYKIIEKKQPVAFWCNPISGHNTLYWYLQNLGQGPELLIRYENEEAVDDSQLPKDRFSAERLKGVDSTLKIQPAELGDSAVYLCASSLSTGLYGYTFGSGTRLTVV.